This entry concerns a single T cell receptor beta chain. What it recognizes is unknown. Reverse transcription of about 0.45 to 1 ug RNA was performed with random hexamers. Amplification of TCR beta CDR3 was carried out by immunoSEQ multiplex PCR, which covered 54 Vbeta and 13 Jbeta segments. MiXCR, run by TCRdb on the immunoSEQ multiplex PCR reads, gives a single entry per CDR3 protein. The sample yields 70,000 or so distinct CDR3 sequences, 85% to 95% seen once. TCR beta from blood CD8+ and CD4+ T cells was sequenced. Stable or active relapsing-remitting multiple sclerosis, untreated and meeting revised McDonald criteria, defined the controls. This specimen belongs to a study of CD8 T cells in Susac syndrome. Overall study results and limits: The study conceded that its TCR sequencing and HLA analysis involved relatively few individuals.

The CDR3 covers 13 residues. Germline V gene sequence: CDR1 PRHDT, CDR2 FYEKMQ (reference sequence). Trimming left V 1 base short and J 4 bases short, with 7 bases between. The gene calls are TRBV13 and TRBJ1-2; unclear D gene. The TCR was taken from a human donor with multiple sclerosis. Sequencing input: CD8+ T cells from PBMCs. The CDR3 spells CASSLERGYGYTF. CDR3 bases: TGTGCCAGCAGCTTAGAACGGGGCTATGGCTACACCTTC. The full variable domain, completed using reference TRBV13 and TRBJ1-2, is AAGVIQSPRHLIKEKRETATLKCYPIPRHDTVYWYQQGPGQDPQFLISFYEKMQSDKGSIPDRFSAQQFSDYHSELNMSSLELGDSALYFCASSLERGYGYTFGSGTRLTVV.